Listed here are 32 T cell receptor beta chains from one sample, sequenced in a study of blood T cell repertoires in COVID-19. The assay was immunoSEQ multiplex PCR, and TCRdb's table has in-frame clones only and misses some. This sample yields approximately 400,000 clones, of which about 87% are seen a single time; around 12% belongs to the top ten. The sequenced material came from peripheral blood. These receptors were taken from a woman aged 50 to 60 with COVID-19, enrolled during active disease.

V and J are TRBV2 and TRBJ2-6, with D unresolved. Germline V gene sequence: CDR1 SNHLY, CDR2 FYNNEI. Trimming pared 8 bases from V and 3 bases from J, leaving 14 bases between. The CDR3 contains 15 residues. The DNA for the CDR3 is TGTGCCAGCGGAGTCGGCCGGGTTGGGGCCAACGTCCTGACTTTC. This encodes CASGVGRVGANVLTF.

The chain uses TRBV2 and TRBJ2-3; D may be TRBD2 (5 bases). The germline CDR1 and CDR2 sequences are SNHLY and FYNNEI. V dropped 6 bases and J dropped 2 bases, with 15 bases sitting between them. CDR3 length equals 15 residues. For the CDR3, the DNA is TGTGCCAGCAGCGAGAGGGCGGATTCCACAGATACGCAGTATTTT. Its translation is CASSERADSTDTQYF.

The V gene is TRBV6-5, the J gene TRBJ2-1, with D possibly TRBD1 on 5 matching bases. This CDR3 is built from 15 residues. The germline gives CDR1 MNHEY, CDR2 SVGAGI. V was cut by 6 bases and J by 4 bases, with 16 bases left in between. The CDR3 loop reads CASSPRASGYNEQFF. The CDR3 DNA sequence: TGTGCCAGCAGCCCAAGGGCGTCAGGGTACAATGAGCAGTTCTTC.

The chain is built from TRBV5-6 and TRBJ2-7; 13 nucleotides align to TRBD2. With V trimmed by 6 bases and J by 2 bases, 8 bases remained unmatched. The CDR3 runs 16 residues. The germline V gene has CDR1 SGHDT and CDR2 YYEEEE. CDR3 sequence reads: CASTVTSGGLPYEQYF. CDR3 bases: TGTGCCAGCACCGTGACTAGCGGGGGGCTTCCCTACGAGCAGTACTTC.

The chain carries TRBV5-1 and TRBJ1-2; 7 bases line up with TRBD1. Trimming took 2 bases from V and 0 from J; bases not matched to a gene: 4. Germline V gene data show CDR1 as SGHRS and CDR2 as YFSETQ. This CDR3 is 15 amino acids long. The CDR3 nucleotides read TGCGCCAGCAGCTTTAGGACAGGTCCTAACTATGGCTACACCTTC. It translates to CASSFRTGPNYGYTF.

This chain links TRBV28 with TRBJ1-3; perhaps TRBD1 as D (5 bases). With 7 bases removed from V and 0 bases from J, the gap between germline ends came to 10 bases. The CDR3 extends over 14 amino acids. The V gene's germline CDR1 is MDHEN and CDR2 SYDVKM. The CDR3 protein is CASTRGISGNTIYF. The CDR3, as DNA: TGTGCCAGCACTCGGGGGATCTCTGGAAACACCATATATTTT.

The rearrangement uses TRBV25-1 and TRBJ2-1, with D uncertain. V lost 5 bases, J lost 1 base, and 12 bases lay in between. The V gene's germline CDR1 is MGHDK and CDR2 SYGVNS. This CDR3 is built from 15 residues. The CDR3 DNA sequence: TGTGCCAGCAGTACCCTAGTTGGTTCCTACAATGAGCAGTTCTTC. It is translated as CASSTLVGSYNEQFF.

The CDR3 DNA sequence: TGTGCCAGCAGCCAGAGACAGCCGGGGGTGAACACTGAAGCTTTCTTT. Protein product: CASSQRQPGVNTEAFF. The chain couples TRBV4-2 to TRBJ1-1; tentative D call: TRBD1 (5 bases). There are 16 residues in the CDR3. Germline V CDR1 and CDR2: LGHNA, YNFKEQ. The V and J ends lost 3 bases and 0 bases respectively, with 14 bases between them.

CDR3 region: CASSFGQGDYTF. In DNA, the CDR3 is TGCGCCAGCAGCTTCGGACAGGGTGACTACACCTTC. The chain is built from TRBV5-1 and TRBJ1-2; TRBD1 aligns across 8 bases. V shed 2 bases, J shed 10 bases, and the junction held 4 bases outside the gene matches. CDR1 and CDR2 (germline): SGHRS, YFSETQ. The CDR3 contains 12 residues.

V is TRBV5-5 and J is TRBJ1-5; maybe TRBD1 (5 bases). The CDR3 contains 15 residues. Germline CDR1 reads SGHKS; CDR2 reads YYEKEE (reference sequence). Deletions cut 1 base from V and 4 bases from J, with 12 bases between. In DNA, the CDR3 is TGTGCCAGCAGCTTGTCGGGACTGACGAATCAGCCCCAGCATTTT. The encoded protein is CASSLSGLTNQPQHF.

The rearrangement joins TRBV5-1 to TRBJ1-1; D call uncertain. Germline V gene sequence: CDR1 SGHRS, CDR2 YFSETQ. V dropped 6 bases and J dropped 2 bases, with 14 bases sitting between them. The CDR3 loop spans 14 amino acids. Here the CDR3 reads CASTEDDSNTEAFF. DNA for the CDR3: TGCGCCAGCACGGAAGACGACTCTAACACTGAAGCTTTCTTT.

This clone appeared once. The chain employs TRBV18 and TRBJ1-1; possible D gene TRBD1, 5 bases. Between the trimmed V and J ends, which lost 2 bases and 0 bases, there was a span of 10 bases. The germline gives CDR1 KGHSH, CDR2 LQKENI. The CDR3 loop spans 15 amino acids. The CDR3 nucleotides are TGTGCCAGCTCACCAACGGCAGGGCTGAACACTGAAGCTTTCTTT. Translated, it gives CASSPTAGLNTEAFF.

This rearrangement joins TRBV5-1 to TRBJ2-1, with TRBD1 identical over 9 bases. Unmatched junction bases numbered 4, after V lost 0 bases and J lost 9 bases. This CDR3 comprises 14 residues. Germline CDR1 reads SGHRS; CDR2 reads YFSETQ. The CDR3 loop reads CASSLVDRGGEQFF. The CDR3 nucleotides are TGCGCCAGCAGCTTGGTGGACAGGGGCGGTGAGCAGTTCTTC.

This sequence joins TRBV5-1 and TRBJ1-2, with D possibly TRBD1 on 5 matching bases. The CDR3 extends over 16 amino acids. Germline V gives CDR1 SGHRS, CDR2 YFSETQ. Trimming cost V 0 bases and J 6 bases, with 18 bases left between them. In DNA form, the CDR3 reads TGCGCCAGCAGCTTGGAAGGGGCCAGCTGGAAGGATGGCTACACCTTC. Translation gives CASSLEGASWKDGYTF.

The sample holds one count of this clone. CDR3 in amino acids: CASSLSVGEAYEQYF. DNA of the CDR3: TGTGCCAGCAGCTTATCGGTAGGGGAGGCCTACGAGCAGTACTTC. The V gene is TRBV7-2, the J gene TRBJ2-7, with D possibly TRBD2 on 6 matching bases. In germline, CDR1 is SGHTA, CDR2 FQGNSA. The CDR3 length is 15 residues. With 2 bases removed from V and 2 bases from J, the gap between germline ends came to 13 bases.

The chain couples TRBV7-3 to TRBJ2-1, with 7 bases fitting TRBD1. This CDR3 is 14 amino acids long. V gave up 4 bases and J gave up 5 bases; unmatched junction bases: 5. CDR1 and CDR2 from the germline V gene are SGHTA and FQGTGA. This chain's CDR3 is CASSSGQQNNEQFF. The CDR3 bases are TGTGCCAGCAGCTCGGGACAGCAGAACAATGAGCAGTTCTTC.

This chain connects TRBV19 to TRBJ1-1; 8 positions match TRBD1. Germline CDR1 is LNHDA and CDR2 is SQIVND (reference sequence). CDR3 length: 13 residues. The ends lost 1 base at V and 5 bases at J; junction bases unmatched: 0. The CDR3 region is CASSIGQGTEAFF. In DNA form, the CDR3 reads TGTGCCAGTAGTATAGGACAGGGGACTGAAGCTTTCTTT.

The V call is TRBV28, the J call TRBJ1-2; 8 bases align to TRBD1. After removal of 8 bases from V and 7 bases from J, the junction contained 9 bases not matched to a gene. From germline, CDR1 is MDHEN and CDR2 SYDVKM. The CDR3 loop spans 13 amino acids. DNA of the CDR3: TGTGCCAGCCGACGGACAGGGCGAATTGGCTACACCTTC. Amino acid sequence: CASRRTGRIGYTF.

This chain joins TRBV2 and TRBJ1-2, with 7 bases aligning to TRBD1. Germline-derived CDR1 and CDR2 are SNHLY and FYNNEI. After removal of 6 bases from V and 3 bases from J, the junction contained 7 bases not matched to a gene. The CDR3 is 14 residues long. CDR3 residues: CASRETGIDYGYTF. In nucleotides, the CDR3 is TGTGCCAGCAGGGAGACAGGGATCGACTATGGCTACACCTTC.

The rearrangement links TRBV19 to TRBJ2-5; perhaps TRBD1 as D (6 bases). The ends were cut back, 1 base at V and 5 bases at J, with 14 bases in the middle. This CDR3 is 15 amino acids long. The germline V gene encodes CDR1 LNHDA and CDR2 SQIVND (reference sequence). CDR3 coding DNA: TGTGCCAGTAGTATAGGCGGCAGGGGTGCGGAGACCCAGTACTTC. Protein sequence: CASSIGGRGAETQYF.

The table lists this clone with a few counts. V is TRBV7-8 and J is TRBJ2-1, with 8 bases identical to TRBD2. Germline V CDR1 and CDR2: SGHVS, FQNEAQ. V was pared by 6 bases and J by 10 bases, with 14 bases of the junction left unmatched. This CDR3 comprises 15 residues. CDR3: CASRSSGLVLGEQFF. The CDR3 bases are TGTGCCAGCAGATCCTCGGGACTAGTATTGGGGGAGCAGTTCTTC.

V gene TRBV21-1 combines with J gene TRBJ1-1; the tabulated D call, TRBD1, remains unverified against the DNA. TRBV21-1 is flagged as a pseudogene. The CDR3 sequence is 14 residues long. The CDR3: CASSPWDRGLEAFF. The DNA of the CDR3 is TGTGCCAGCAGCCCCTGGGACAGGGGGCTTGAAGCTTTCTTT.

This clone was seen only a few times. J is TRBJ2-3 and V is TRBV11-1; D remains ambiguous. The CDR3 runs to 15 residues. Germline V gene sequence: CDR1 SGHAT, CDR2 FQDESV (reference sequence). V dropped 1 base and J dropped 1 base, with 9 bases sitting between them. CDR3 bases: TGTGCCAGCAGCTTAGACAGTTGGGGCACAGATACGCAGTATTTT. It specifies CASSLDSWGTDTQYF. Full variable domain (missing parts from reference TRBV11-1 and TRBJ2-3): EAEVAQSPRYKITEKSQAVAFWCDPISGHATLYWYRQILGQGPELLVQFQDESVVDDSQLPKDRFSAERLKGVDSTLKIQPAELGDSAMYLCASSLDSWGTDTQYFGPGTRLTVL.

For this clone: This CDR3 is also generated by other DNA sequences in the sample. The chain combines TRBV7-9 with TRBJ2-1, with D perhaps matching TRBD1 (6 bases). The CDR3 sequence is 15 residues long. With 5 bases removed from V and 0 bases from J, the gap between germline ends came to 11 bases. Germline CDR1 SEHNR, CDR2 FQNEAQ (reference sequence). The CDR3 reads CASSPRGSSYNEQFF. In nucleotides, the CDR3 is TGTGCCAGCAGCCCCAGGGGAAGCTCCTACAATGAGCAGTTCTTC.

The V gene is TRBV6-5, the J gene TRBJ1-2, with 7 nucleotides matching TRBD1. The V segment lost 7 bases and the J segment 6 bases; nucleotides outside the gene matches: 11. The germline gives CDR1 MNHEY, CDR2 SVGAGI. The CDR3 extends over 14 amino acids. CDR3: CASTAGGGADGYTF. The CDR3 DNA sequence: TGTGCCAGCACCGCAGGAGGGGGCGCAGATGGCTACACCTTC.

This rearrangement joins TRBV5-1 to TRBJ2-7; 9 positions agree with TRBD1. CDR1 SGHRS and CDR2 YFSETQ come from the germline V gene. The CDR3 runs to 15 residues. J gave up 5 bases and V 0 bases, and 6 bases lay outside the gene matches. The CDR3 bases are TGCGCCAGCAGCTTGGGCGGGACAGGGTACCACGAGCAGTACTTC. Protein sequence: CASSLGGTGYHEQYF.

The rearrangement links TRBV5-4 to TRBJ2-7, with 8 positions matching TRBD2. This CDR3 is built from 15 residues. Per germline, CDR1 SGHNT and CDR2 YYREEE (reference sequence). Trimming at V came to 5 bases and at J to 0 bases, leaving 7 bases not matched to a gene. The CDR3 is CASSTLRGGSYEQYF. DNA of the CDR3: TGTGCCAGCAGTACCCTCCGGGGGGGCTCCTACGAGCAGTACTTC.

The chain combines TRBV7-6 with TRBJ2-5; 10 nucleotides align to TRBD2. Looked up from germline, CDR1 is SGHVS and CDR2 is FNYEAQ. Trimming removed 2 bases from V and 6 bases from J; junction bases left unmatched: 12. The CDR3 loop spans 17 amino acids. CDR3 protein: CASSLMRTSGPGQTQYF. The CDR3 DNA follows: TGTGCCAGCAGCTTAATGAGGACTAGCGGTCCAGGTCAGACCCAGTACTTC.

This clone was picked up one time. J is TRBJ1-1 and V is TRBV27; D is uncertain. V lost 4 bases to trimming and J lost 0 bases, with 12 bases between them. Germline V gene sequence: CDR1 MNHEY, CDR2 SMNVEV (reference sequence). This CDR3 has 15 amino acids. The CDR3 reads CASSWARTLNTEAFF. Here the CDR3 DNA reads TGTGCCAGCAGTTGGGCACGAACGTTGAACACTGAAGCTTTCTTT.

This sequence joins TRBV9 and TRBJ1-2; 7 nucleotides align to TRBD1. The V gene end was trimmed by 0 bases and the J gene end by 0 bases; junction bases not matched to a gene: 2. Germline CDR1 reads SGDLS; CDR2 reads YYNGEE. The CDR3 contains 15 residues. The CDR3 loop reads CASSVGDSPNYGYTF. The DNA for the CDR3 is TGTGCCAGCAGCGTAGGGGACAGTCCTAACTATGGCTACACCTTC. The whole variable domain, filled in from reference TRBV9 and TRBJ1-2, reads DSGVTQTPKHLITATGQRVTLRCSPRSGDLSVYWYQQSLDQGLQFLIQYYNGEERAKGNILERFSAQQFPDLHSELNLSSLELGDSALYFCASSVGDSPNYGYTFGSGTRLTVV.

The rearrangement joins TRBV10-3 to TRBJ1-4; D not resolved. Germline assignment: CDR1 ENHRY and CDR2 SYGVKD. CDR3 size: 16 residues. The V end was cut by 2 bases, the J end by 0 bases, with 10 bases between. The CDR3 protein is CAISEGSVATNEKLFF. CDR3 bases: TGTGCCATCAGTGAGGGGAGTGTTGCAACTAATGAAAAACTGTTTTTT.

This clone was recorded once. V is TRBV9 and J is TRBJ2-7; D possibly corresponds to TRBD1 (6 bases). Germline V lookup: CDR1 SGDLS, CDR2 YYNGEE. V was shortened by 2 bases and J by 5 bases, with 20 bases between the two germline ends. The CDR3 has 16 residues. In DNA, the CDR3 is TGTGCCAGCAGCGTTGGACGACAGGCCTTTCCCGACGAGCAGTACTTC. Translating gives CASSVGRQAFPDEQYF.